The rows below give T cell receptor beta chains drawn from one sample of a study of beta chain features in type 1 diabetes. TCRdb's copy holds only in-frame clones and misses some; the assay was immunoSEQ multiplex PCR. The table has about 160,000 clones, almost 8% seen once. The specimen sequenced was central memory CD4+ T cells from blood. Receptors originate from a man between 18 and 35 years old with type 1 diabetes. Each CDR3 is given with its conserved first and last residue. Fields, in order: J gene, V gene, clone size, D gene, CDR3 DNA, CDR3 protein. A D gene is named only where the DNA matches it firmly. The size of a clone is reported for some rows only, either as once, few or many, or as a class for expanded clones.

>TRBJ2-7|TRBV19|few|.
TGTGCCAGTAGTAGGGCCAGCCACTACGAGCAGTACTTC
CASSRASHYEQYF
>TRBJ1-2|TRBV6-7|.|.
TGTGCCCTCCGGCCGTATCAGGGTTCAGGGTACTATGGCTACACCTTC
CALRPYQGSGYYGYTF
>TRBJ1-2|TRBV19|.|TRBD1
TGTGCCAGTAGCGTCGCCGGGGACAGGGGCGGCGGCTACACCTTC
CASSVAGDRGGGYTF
>TRBJ2-3|TRBV2|.|TRBD2
TGTGCCAGCAGTGACGGACTAGCGAGAGATACGCAGTATTTT
CASSDGLARDTQYF
>TRBJ2-7|TRBV2|.|.
TGTGCCAGCAGTGAACACGGGGGTTCGTACGAGCAGTACTTC
CASSEHGGSYEQYF
>TRBJ2-3|TRBV28|.|TRBD2
TGTGCCAGCAGTTTAATCTCAGCGGGGGGTTTAGATACGCAGTATTTT
CASSLISAGGLDTQYF
>TRBJ2-7|TRBV7-2|.|TRBD2
TGTGCCAGCAGCTTAAAGTACAGAGCGGGATATGGTTCCGAGCAGTACTTC
CASSLKYRAGYGSEQYF
>TRBJ1-2|TRBV29-1|.|.
TGCAGCGTTGGGGGGCGCGACTATGGCTACACCTTC
CSVGGRDYGYTF
>TRBJ2-1|TRBV6-6|.|TRBD2
TGTGCCAGCAGGTTTGAGTCTGTACTAGCGGGGAATGAGCAGTTCTTC
CASRFESVLAGNEQFF
>TRBJ2-3|TRBV5-4|few|TRBD2
TGTGCCAGCAGCCAACTAGCGGGCTTAACAGATACGCAGTATTTT
CASSQLAGLTDTQYF
>TRBJ1-1|TRBV28|few|.
TGTGCCAGTCGGGGAAACTCGGTTTTCCAAGCTTTCTTT
CASRGNSVFQAFF
>TRBJ1-5|TRBV27|few|.
TGTGCCAGCAGCGCAACACCACCGCACAGGAGGGGCAATCAGCCCCAGCATTTT
CASSATPPHRRGNQPQHF
>TRBJ2-3|TRBV7-2|.|.
TGTGCCAGCAACGGGGGTCCCACAGATACGCAGTATTTT
CASNGGPTDTQYF
>TRBJ2-5|TRBV5-1|few|.
TGCGCCAGCAGCTTGGCAGGGTCCCCAGAGACCCAGTACTTC
CASSLAGSPETQYF
>TRBJ1-1|TRBV19|few|.
TGTGCCAGTAAACTCCGGGATTTGGCGGGGGACACTGAAGCTTTCTTT
CASKLRDLAGDTEAFF
>TRBJ2-5|TRBV20-1|few|.
TGCAGTGCTAGCCAGCGGGAGACCCAGTACTTC
CSASQRETQYF
>TRBJ1-1|TRBV25-1|.|.
TGTGCCAGCAGTGACCGACTGATCACTGAAGCTTTCTTT
CASSDRLITEAFF
>TRBJ1-1|TRBV6-6|.|.
TGTGCCAGCACTTTACGGGAGAACCTGAACACTGAAGCTTTCTTT
CASTLRENLNTEAFF
>TRBJ1-1|TRBV27|.|.
TGTGCCAGCAGTTCCCTTACTCAGGGGGAAGCTTTCTTT
CASSSLTQGEAFF
>TRBJ1-6|TRBV7-9|few|.
TGTGCCAGCAGCTCAGTCGCGGGGGGCGATCGGTCACCCCTCCACTTT
CASSSVAGGDRSPLHF
>TRBJ2-7|TRBV5-6|many|TRBD1
TGTGCCAGCAGCTGGACAGGGTACGACGAGCAGTACTTC
CASSWTGYDEQYF
>TRBJ2-1|TRBV4-2|few|TRBD2
TGTGCCAGCAGCCCCCAGTTAGCGGGAGCATCATACAATGAGCAGTTCTTC
CASSPQLAGASYNEQFF
>TRBJ1-1|TRBV5-6|.|.
TGTGCCAGCAGCCAAGTGGGGGGAAGTACTGAAGCTTTCTTT
CASSQVGGSTEAFF
>TRBJ2-1|TRBV18|.|TRBD2
TGTGCCAGCTCAAGTTCTAGCGGGCTGGCTAATGAGCAGTTCTTC
CASSSSSGLANEQFF
>TRBJ1-2|TRBV27|.|TRBD1
TGTGCCAGCAGTCCAAGGACAGGGGGAAATGGCTACACCTTC
CASSPRTGGNGYTF
>TRBJ2-7|TRBV28|.|TRBD2
TGTGCCAGCAGTTTCCTCGGTGTTGGTAGCGGGGACTCCTACGAGCAGTACTTC
CASSFLGVGSGDSYEQYF
>TRBJ1-1|TRBV29-1|few|.
TGCAGCGCTGTCGGGGGGCACACTGAAGCTTTCTTT
CSAVGGHTEAFF
>TRBJ2-5|TRBV18|.|.
TGTGCCAGCTCACCACGAGGGCGGGGAGAGACCCAGTACTTC
CASSPRGRGETQYF
>TRBJ1-2|TRBV7-9|few|TRBD1
TGTGCCAGCAGCTTAGGCGGAGGGGGCTTCTACACCTTC
CASSLGGGGFYTF
>TRBJ2-7|TRBV5-1|.|TRBD1
TGCGCCAGCAGGGTTGATCCGGGACAGGGCAGCTACGAGCAGTACTTC
CASRVDPGQGSYEQYF
>TRBJ1-1|TRBV4-1|.|TRBD1
TGCGCCAGCAGCCCAGAACAGACGGACAGGGTGAACACTGAAGCTTTCTTT
CASSPEQTDRVNTEAFF
>TRBJ2-1|TRBV10-3|.|TRBD1
TGTGCCACTCGACAGGGAGTTGATGAGCAGTTCTTC
CATRQGVDEQFF
>TRBJ2-3|TRBV7-2|.|TRBD2
TGTGCCAGCAGCTTAATGCCGGGGGGGGCTACGCAGTATTTT
CASSLMPGGATQYF
>TRBJ2-6|TRBV4-3|.|TRBD1
TGCGCCAGCAGCCGAGGGGCAGGGGGTCCCGACGTCCTGACTTTC
CASSRGAGGPDVLTF
>TRBJ2-4|TRBV19|many|TRBD2
TGTGCCAGTAGGCTCAGCACCCGGAGCGGGAGGGCCTCGGCGGCCAAAAACATTCAGTACTTC
CASRLSTRSGRASAAKNIQYF
>TRBJ2-7|TRBV30|.|.
TGTGCCTGGAGTGTGTTCGACCCTTGGGCCTCCTACGAGCAGTACTTC
CAWSVFDPWASYEQYF
>TRBJ1-3|TRBV4-1|.|.
TGCGCCAGCCGGGCCGGGGGGTACTCTGGAAACACCATATATTTT
CASRAGGYSGNTIYF
>TRBJ2-1|TRBV7-9|.|TRBD2
TGTGCCAGCAGCTTGACTAGCAGAACCAACAATGAGCAGTTCTTC
CASSLTSRTNNEQFF
>TRBJ1-1|TRBV7-2|few|TRBD1
TGTGCCAGCAGCTTAGTTGCCGGACAGGGGGGGACTGAAGCTTTCTTT
CASSLVAGQGGTEAFF
>TRBJ2-7|TRBV5-6|.|TRBD1
TGTGCCAGCAGCTCGCAACAGGGGTCGAGGGAGCAGTACTTC
CASSSQQGSREQYF
>TRBJ2-7|TRBV28|few|.
TGTGCCAGCAGTTTAGGGTCGGCAGGGAACTACGAGCAGTACTTC
CASSLGSAGNYEQYF